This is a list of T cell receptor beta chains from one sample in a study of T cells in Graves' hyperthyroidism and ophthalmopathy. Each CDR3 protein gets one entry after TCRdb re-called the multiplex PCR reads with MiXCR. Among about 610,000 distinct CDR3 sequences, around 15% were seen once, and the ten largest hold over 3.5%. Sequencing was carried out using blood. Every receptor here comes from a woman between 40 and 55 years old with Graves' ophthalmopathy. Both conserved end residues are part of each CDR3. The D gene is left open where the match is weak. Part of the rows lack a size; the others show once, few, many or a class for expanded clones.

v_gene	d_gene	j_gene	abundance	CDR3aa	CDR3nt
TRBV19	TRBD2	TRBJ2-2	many	CASSIADRLASGGELFF	TGTGCCAGTAGTATAGCGGACAGACTAGCGAGCGGCGGGGAGCTGTTTTTT
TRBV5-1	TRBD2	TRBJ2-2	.	CASAKIAGGPHTGELFF	TGCGCCAGCGCAAAGATAGCGGGAGGGCCCCACACCGGGGAGCTGTTTTTT
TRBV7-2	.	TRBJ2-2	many	CASSLASARELFF	TGTGCCAGCAGCTTAGCCTCCGCCCGGGAGCTGTTTTTT
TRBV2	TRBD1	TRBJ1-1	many	CASLRQGRMNTEAFF	TGTGCCAGCCTTCGACAGGGCCGAATGAACACTGAAGCTTTCTTT
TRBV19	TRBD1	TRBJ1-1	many	CASKFRTGQTEAFF	TGTGCCAGCAAATTCAGGACAGGTCAAACTGAAGCTTTCTTT
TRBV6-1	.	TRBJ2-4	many	CASNREATLAKNIQYF	TGTGCCAGCAATAGGGAGGCAACATTAGCCAAAAACATTCAGTACTTC
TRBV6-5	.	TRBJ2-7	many	CASSFTGLSYEQYF	TGTGCCAGCAGTTTCACAGGGCTATCCTACGAGCAGTACTTC
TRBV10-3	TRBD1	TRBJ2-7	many	CAISAGSETGKYEQYF	TGTGCCATCAGTGCAGGTTCAGAGACAGGGAAGTACGAGCAGTACTTC
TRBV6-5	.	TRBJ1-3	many	CASTTRVRLGGNTIYF	TGTGCCAGCACCACCCGAGTACGGCTAGGAGGAAACACCATATATTTT
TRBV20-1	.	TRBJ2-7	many	CSARGPPSYEQYF	TGCAGTGCTAGAGGGCCACCCTCCTACGAGCAGTACTTC
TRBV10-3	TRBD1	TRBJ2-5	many	CAIGDRGRETQYF	TGTGCCATCGGCGACAGGGGGCGGGAGACCCAGTACTTC